Described below is a single T cell receptor beta chain sequence and its context. The source of the sample is a study of Tregs in tolerant kidney transplant recipients. About the study: Recipients received nonmyeloablative bone marrow transplants from related graft donors, with transient mixed chimerism.

Profiled with immunoSEQ multiplex PCR; TCRdb holds only in-frame clones, not every one. The sample holds tens of thousands of clones, about 88% seen once. The CDR3 has 14 residues. The V end was cut by 0 bases, the J end by 0 bases, with 3 bases between. Germline V lookup: CDR1 SGHAT, CDR2 FQNNGV. The rearrangement joins TRBV11-2 to TRBJ2-1, with D hard to call. The sample in question was CD4+ T cells from blood, obtained before the transplant. The clonotype originates from a human donor who received a combined kidney and bone marrow transplant. The CDR3 DNA reads as TGTGCCAGCAGCTTAGACAACTCCTACAATGAGCAGTTCTTC. Its translation is CASSLDNSYNEQFF.